This T cell receptor (beta chain) was observed in a study of T cells expressing NK-cell markers. The germline gives CDR1 SGHTA, CDR2 FQGTGA. The CDR3 spans 14 residues. Study-wide points: In a few donors, dominant clonotypes made up 28.3-60.1% of CD3+CD56-NKG2C+ cells. About 6 donors had dominant NKG2C+ clonotypes that comprised about 1.0-8% of their CD8+ T cells.

As to this clonotype: What it binds is not known.

TCRdb reprocessed the 5' RACE reads, keeping one entry per CDR3 protein, no DNA. The sample table includes about 260,000 distinct CDR3 sequences. Sequencing was done on a sample of blood T cells: a sorted CD56 or NKG2C T cell subset, CD4+ or CD8+ T cells, or bulk PBMC T cells (not recorded which). The chain joins TRBV7-3 to TRBJ2-7; TCRdb returns TRBD2, unconfirmable since there is no DNA. The receptor's source is a woman between 18 and 70 years old in good health. CDR3 amino acids: CASSLGGLSYEQYF. The whole variable domain, filled in from reference TRBV7-3 and TRBJ2-7, reads GAGVSQTPSNKVTEKGKYVELRCDPISGHTALYWYRQSLGQGPEFLIYFQGTGAADDSGLPNDRFFAVRPEGSVSTLKIQRTERGDSAVYLCASSLGGLSYEQYFGPGTRLTVT.